These 7 T cell receptor beta chains came from one sample sequenced in a study of blood T cell repertoires in COVID-19. This table comes from immunoSEQ multiplex PCR, and its TCRdb copy is limited to in-frame clones, with some not included. Here the sample spans 200,000 or so clones, 85% to 90% being singletons. Source material: peripheral blood. Source of these receptors: a woman between 45 and 65 years old with acute or convalescent COVID-19.

The J gene is TRBJ2-6, the V gene TRBV6-1; TRBD1 might be the D (5 bases). V was trimmed by 3 bases and J by 2 bases, leaving 8 bases between them. Germline V gene data show CDR1 as MNHNS and CDR2 as SASEGT. The CDR3 is 15 residues long. CDR3 in amino acids: CASSDRAAGANVLTF. In DNA, the CDR3 is TGTGCCAGCAGTGACAGGGCCGCTGGGGCCAACGTCCTGACTTTC.

The rearrangement uses TRBV7-9 and TRBJ2-2; TRBD2 matches at 10 bases. The J segment lost 6 bases and the V segment lost 5 bases, leaving 9 bases of the junction unmatched. The CDR3 contains 16 residues. The germline CDR1 and CDR2 sequences are SEHNR and FQNEAQ (reference sequence). The CDR3 protein is CASSRPLAGGPGELFF. CDR3 DNA sequence: TGTGCCAGCAGCCGACCTTTAGCGGGGGGCCCCGGGGAGCTGTTTTTT.

V and J are TRBV5-1 and TRBJ2-7; 9 bases fit TRBD1. Germline V gene sequence: CDR1 SGHRS, CDR2 YFSETQ. V lost 4 bases and J lost 7; bases outside the gene matches: 15. The CDR3 sequence is 16 residues long. In nucleotides, the CDR3 is TGCGCCAGCAGCCCCGTTCTGGACAGGGGATCGGAAGAGCAGTACTTC. Protein: CASSPVLDRGSEEQYF.

V gene TRBV21-1 combines with J gene TRBJ1-5; TRBD1 is the table's D call and was not checked against the DNA. TRBV21-1 is marked as a pseudogene. There are 21 residues in the CDR3. CDR3 loop: CASSRGQGLGEWFPSNQPQHF. The CDR3 region has the DNA TGTGCCAGCAGCAGGGGACAGGGGCTGGGTGAGTGGTTTCCTAGCAATCAGCCCCAGCATTTT.

The chain is built from TRBV5-4 and TRBJ2-2, with TRBD2 matching over 10 bases. This CDR3 spans 16 amino acids. V trimming: 4 bases; J trimming: 7 bases; junction bases outside the gene matches: 10. Germline V gene lookup returns CDR1 SGHNT and CDR2 YYREEE (reference sequence). CDR3 sequence reads: CASSGKREGRVGELFF. Here the CDR3 DNA reads TGTGCCAGCAGCGGGAAGCGGGAGGGCCGGGTCGGGGAGCTGTTTTTT. The variable domain in full, completed from reference TRBV5-4 and TRBJ2-2, reads ETGVTQSPTHLIKTRGQQVTLRCSSQSGHNTVSWYQQALGQGPQFIFQYYREEENGRGNFPPRFSGLQFPNYSSELNVNALELDDSALYLCASSGKREGRVGELFFGEGSRLTVL.

The chain recombines TRBV3-1 (or the pseudogene TRBV3-2) with TRBJ2-4, with a possible D match to TRBD1 (6 bases). This CDR3 is built from 16 residues. The V gene lost 4 bases and the J gene lost 0 bases, with 13 bases spanning the gap. Germline-derived CDR1 and CDR2 are LGHDT and YNNKEL (reference sequence). The CDR3 sequence is CASSPWDKLAKNIQYF. The CDR3 nucleotides read TGTGCCAGCAGCCCATGGGACAAACTAGCCAAAAACATTCAGTACTTC.

V and J are TRBV11-2 and TRBJ2-1; 7 bases are shared with TRBD2. V lost 5 bases, J lost 4 bases, and 5 bases stayed unmatched. The CDR3 totals 14 residues. Germline CDR1 is SGHAT and CDR2 is FQNNGV. The CDR3 sequence: CASSVSGEYNEQFF. For the CDR3, the DNA is TGTGCCAGCAGCGTCAGCGGGGAGTACAATGAGCAGTTCTTC.